These 28 T cell receptor beta chains were all obtained from the same sample, sequenced in a study of T cells in Graves' hyperthyroidism and ophthalmopathy. TCR beta CDR3 sequences were amplified from RNA transcripts. A set of HTBI primers served as the primers for a first-round RT-PCR of the TCR CDR3. Each CDR3 protein is one row after TCRdb ran MiXCR on the multiplex PCR reads. The data show hundreds of thousands of distinct CDR3 sequences, with about 12% seen just once and around a tenth held by the top ten. Sequencing input: blood. The receptors originated from a woman in her late teens or twenties with Graves' hyperthyroidism.

The table lists this clonotype with a count of one. With a much larger clone just one base away, this may be a read error. The chain combines TRBV7-2 with TRBJ1-5; D ambiguous. V lost 7 bases and J 6 bases, leaving 19 bases between the germline ends. The CDR3 is made up of 15 amino acids. CDR1 SGHTA and CDR2 FQGNSA come from the germline V gene. As DNA, the CDR3 is TGTGCCAGCAACTCAGAGCTAGCGGGAGGTCAGCCCCAGCATTTT. As protein: CASNSELAGGQPQHF.

There are a few counts of this clonotype. The chain carries TRBV19 and TRBJ2-3; D possibly matches TRBD1 or TRBD2 (5 bases each). The CDR3 totals 15 residues. The germline V gene encodes CDR1 LNHDA and CDR2 SQIVND (reference sequence). Trimming removed 6 bases from V and 1 base from J, with 14 bases in between. CDR3 protein: CASRGVAAGTDTQYF. Written as DNA, the CDR3 is TGTGCCAGTAGGGGGGTGGCGGCCGGCACAGATACGCAGTATTTT.

This clonotype was observed at least ten times. The J gene is TRBJ1-5, the V gene TRBV28, with D perhaps TRBD1 (5 bases). This CDR3 spans 15 amino acids. V lost 2 bases to trimming and J lost 0 bases, with 8 bases between them. Looked up from germline, CDR1 is MDHEN and CDR2 is SYDVKM. CDR3 sequence: CASSLGGNSNQPQHF. Here the CDR3 DNA reads TGTGCCAGCAGTTTAGGGGGTAATAGCAATCAGCCCCAGCATTTT.

This clonotype was counted at least ten times. The gene calls are TRBV11-2 and TRBJ1-1; maybe TRBD1 (6 bases). Germline CDR1 and CDR2: SGHAT and FQNNGV. This CDR3 has 15 amino acids. The ends were cut back, 5 bases at V and 0 bases at J, with 13 bases in the middle. This CDR3 is CASSRDISVNTEAFF. Here the CDR3 DNA reads TGTGCCAGCAGCCGGGACATCTCCGTGAACACTGAAGCTTTCTTT.

This clonotype was seen many times. The V gene is TRBV27, the J gene TRBJ2-4, with 11 bases that match TRBD2. Looked up from germline, CDR1 is MNHEY and CDR2 is SMNVEV (reference sequence). CDR3 length: 16 amino acids. V shed 4 bases and J 0 bases; nucleotides not matched to a gene: 2. The CDR3 DNA reads as TGTGCCAGCAGTTCCGGACTAGCGGGAGCCAAAAACATTCAGTACTTC. This translates into CASSSGLAGAKNIQYF.

Of note for this clonotype: The conserved phenylalanine or tryptophan normally closing the CDR3 is absent here, so this likely arose from a read error. The CDR3 DNA reads as TGTGCCAGCAGCTTGGCAGGGAGCAATCAGCCCCAGCATCTT. It encodes CASSLAGSNQPQHL. The chain carries TRBV5-4 and TRBJ1-5; possibly TRBD1 for D (5 bases). Germline V gives CDR1 SGHNT, CDR2 YYREEE (reference sequence). The V end was cut by 0 bases, the J end by 1 base, with 5 bases between. This CDR3 spans 14 amino acids.

This clonotype showed up many times. The rearrangement uses TRBV11-3 and TRBJ2-1, with a weak D call TRBD2 (6 bases). CDR1 and CDR2 (germline): SGHNT, YENEEA. This CDR3 region has 13 residues. The V end lost 4 bases, the J end lost 7 bases, and 11 bases lay between the germline ends. CDR3: CASSSEGGNEQFF. CDR3 DNA: TGTGCCAGCAGCTCGGAGGGTGGGAATGAGCAGTTCTTC.

The V gene is TRBV19, the J gene TRBJ2-7; 7 bases align to TRBD2. The J segment lost 4 bases and the V segment lost 5 bases, leaving 11 bases of the junction unmatched. This CDR3 is built from 15 residues. Germline V lookup: CDR1 LNHDA, CDR2 SQIVND (reference sequence). CDR3 region: CASSAQTSPGYEQYF. Here the CDR3 DNA reads TGTGCCAGTAGTGCCCAGACTAGCCCAGGGTACGAGCAGTACTTC.

This clonotype was counted many times. This chain joins TRBV27 and TRBJ2-7; D is perhaps TRBD1 (5 bases). The CDR3 loop spans 12 amino acids. Germline loops: CDR1 MNHEY, CDR2 SMNVEV (reference sequence). V lost 5 bases and J lost 6, with 11 bases in between. This chain's CDR3 is CASSPQGSEQYF. The CDR3 coding sequence is TGTGCCAGCAGTCCCCAGGGATCCGAGCAGTACTTC.

This clonotype showed up many times. The V call is TRBV7-9, the J call TRBJ2-7; the D gene is possibly TRBD1 (6 bases). Trimming removed 5 bases at V and 3 bases at J, with 17 bases between. The CDR3 length is 15 residues. The germline CDR1 and CDR2 sequences are SEHNR and FQNEAQ (reference sequence). The CDR3 DNA is TGTGCCAGCAGCCCCCGGACAGCGAAAAACTACGAGCAGTACTTC. Translating it yields CASSPRTAKNYEQYF. The full variable domain, with the rest looked up from reference TRBV7-9 and TRBJ2-7, is DTGVSQNPRHKITKRGQNVTFRCDPISEHNRLYWYRQTLGQGPEFLTYFQNEAQLEKSRLLSDRFSAERPKGSFSTLEIQRTEQGDSAMYLCASSPRTAKNYEQYFGPGTRLTVT.

This clonotype showed up many times. The chain recombines TRBV28 with TRBJ1-5; a weak D match, TRBD1 (6 bases). V lost 0 bases, J lost 1 base, and 7 bases lay in between. The germline V gene encodes CDR1 MDHEN and CDR2 SYDVKM. CDR3 length equals 15 residues. The DNA of the CDR3 is TGTGCCAGCAGTTTATGGGGGGGCAGCAATCAGCCCCAGCATTTT. The encoded protein is CASSLWGGSNQPQHF.

This sequence joins TRBV6-1 and TRBJ2-5; D assignment may be TRBD1 or TRBD2 (5 bases each). The V end was cut by 2 bases, the J end by 1 base, with 20 bases between. Germline V gives CDR1 MNHNS, CDR2 SASEGT. CDR3 size: 18 residues. The CDR3 reads CASSESSVGTIIQETQYF. The CDR3 region has the DNA TGTGCCAGCAGTGAAAGCTCGGTCGGGACCATTATCCAAGAGACCCAGTACTTC.

This clonotype occurred many times. The chain employs TRBV2 and TRBJ1-2; a possible D gene is TRBD1 (5 bases). The CDR3 has 16 amino acids. V was pared by 1 base and J by 5 bases, with 17 bases between. Germline values: CDR1 SNHLY, CDR2 FYNNEI. This CDR3 is CASSEEVAGQVYGYTF. The CDR3 DNA is TGTGCCAGCAGTGAAGAAGTCGCAGGGCAAGTATATGGCTACACCTTC.

Details on this clonotype: A much more abundant neighbour one base away suggests this may be a read error. The chain has TRBV2 and TRBJ1-5; possible D gene TRBD1, 6 bases. The CDR3 loop spans 16 amino acids. CDR1 is SNHLY, CDR2 FYNNEI, per germline. The CDR3 here is CASTGGTSYSSQPQHF. In DNA form, the CDR3 reads TGTGCCAGCACGGGGGGCACCAGTTATAGCAGTCAGCCCCAGCATTTT.

V usage is TRBV19 and J usage is TRBJ2-7; 9 nucleotides match TRBD1. Trimming removed 4 bases from V and 3 bases from J; junction bases left unmatched: 4. The CDR3 contains 14 residues. Germline CDR1 and CDR2: LNHDA and SQIVND (reference sequence). CDR3 sequence: CASSKGQGNYEQYF. The CDR3 DNA sequence: TGTGCCAGTAGTAAGGGACAGGGCAACTACGAGCAGTACTTC.

This clonotype came up many times. The chain links TRBV3-1 to TRBJ2-7, with D perhaps TRBD2 (5 bases). Germline V gene data show CDR1 as LGHDT and CDR2 as YNNKEL (reference sequence). V was cut by 1 base and J by 0 bases, with 13 bases left in between. This CDR3 is 16 amino acids long. The CDR3 nucleotides read TGTGCCAGCAGCCAAGGCGGCGGGTCAAGCTCCTACGAGCAGTACTTC. Amino acids: CASSQGGGSSSYEQYF.

This clonotype was recorded a few times. The V gene is TRBV7-8, the J gene TRBJ1-3, with 9 bases fitting TRBD1. The ends lost 3 bases at V and 1 base at J; junction bases unmatched: 4. The CDR3 loop spans 16 amino acids. Germline CDR1 reads SGHVS; CDR2 reads FQNEAQ. The CDR3, as DNA: TGTGCCAGCAGCTTGGCCGGGACAGGGTCTGGAAACACCATATATTTT. This codes for CASSLAGTGSGNTIYF.

This clonotype was detected many times. The chain recombines TRBV2 with TRBJ2-1; 7 positions agree with TRBD2. This CDR3 region has 13 residues. The germline CDR1 and CDR2 sequences are SNHLY and FYNNEI. V lost 1 base and J lost 7; bases outside the gene matches: 1. CDR3 coding DNA: TGTGCCAGCAGTGAAGTCGGGAGGAATGAGCAGTTCTTC. It translates to CASSEVGRNEQFF.

This clonotype was seen many times. The chain couples TRBV6-1 to TRBJ2-1; TRBD2 matches 10 bases. The germline CDR1 and CDR2 sequences are MNHNS and SASEGT. The CDR3 runs 16 residues. V shed 5 bases and J 6 bases; nucleotides not matched to a gene: 10. CDR3 region: CASSNQIAGGRNEQFF. The CDR3 DNA reads as TGTGCCAGCAGTAATCAAATAGCGGGGGGTCGCAATGAGCAGTTCTTC.

This clonotype was detected many times. The V call is TRBV27, the J call TRBJ2-2, with a possible D match to TRBD2 (5 bases). Germline V lookup: CDR1 MNHEY, CDR2 SMNVEV (reference sequence). CDR3 size: 13 residues. V was cut by 7 bases and J by 2 bases, with 8 bases left in between. For the CDR3, the DNA is TGTGCCAGCACTCCTAGCAACACCGGGGAGCTGTTTTTT. Amino acid sequence: CASTPSNTGELFF.

This clonotype was detected ten times or more. V usage is TRBV7-2 and J usage is TRBJ2-7, with TRBD2 matching over 7 bases. Germline lookup yields CDR1 SGHTA and CDR2 FQGNSA. This CDR3 spans 14 amino acids. Trimming removed 5 bases from V and 5 bases from J; junction bases left unmatched: 9. CDR3 sequence (DNA): TGTGCCAGCAGCACCGGACTAGTGGGCCACGAGCAGTACTTC. This sequence encodes CASSTGLVGHEQYF.

DNA of the CDR3: TGTGCCAGCAGTTTATCTGGGGGCGTAGGGAAAAACACTGAAGCTTTCTTT. Its translation: CASSLSGGVGKNTEAFF. The chain employs TRBV7-2 and TRBJ1-1; the D gene is possibly TRBD1 (6 bases). V was trimmed by 6 bases and J by 2 bases, leaving 22 bases between them. Germline V gene lookup returns CDR1 SGHTA and CDR2 FQGNSA. The CDR3 is made up of 17 amino acids.

This clonotype showed up many times. This sequence joins TRBV20-1 and TRBJ2-1, with a weak D call TRBD2 (7 bases). Trimming shortened V by 6 bases and J by 4 bases, and 13 bases separated the two germline ends. This CDR3 has 13 residues. Germline V gene data show CDR1 as DFQATT and CDR2 as SNEGSKA (reference sequence). CDR3 DNA sequence: TGCAGTGCAGGGGGGGCCATGTACAATGAGCAGTTCTTC. Its protein is CSAGGAMYNEQFF.

This clonotype was counted at least ten times. The chain recombines TRBV6-1 with TRBJ1-2, with unresolved D. The CDR3 runs 13 residues. Trimming shortened V by 6 bases and J by 6 bases, and 14 bases separated the two germline ends. Per the germline V gene, CDR1 is MNHNS and CDR2 is SASEGT. DNA of the CDR3: TGTGCCAGCAGGGATGTGTGGGCAGATGGCTACACCTTC. Translation: CASRDVWADGYTF.

This clonotype was counted ten times or more. The J gene is TRBJ2-1, the V gene TRBV20-1, with 9 nucleotides matching TRBD2. J gave up 4 bases and V 0 bases, and 7 bases lay outside the gene matches. Per germline, CDR1 DFQATT and CDR2 SNEGSKA (reference sequence). The CDR3 sequence is 16 residues long. The CDR3 DNA follows: TGCAGTGCTAGAGACTTGGGAGCGGGGGGATACAATGAGCAGTTCTTC. Amino acid sequence: CSARDLGAGGYNEQFF.

As for this clonotype: A much larger clone is a single base away; this may be a read error. The V call is TRBV3-1, the J call TRBJ2-1; 8 bases align to TRBD1. The V segment lost 1 base and the J segment 15 bases; nucleotides outside the gene matches: 2. The CDR3 covers 11 residues. Germline-derived CDR1 and CDR2 are LGHDT and YNNKEL (reference sequence). The DNA for the CDR3 is TGTGCCAGCAGCCAAGGTCAGGGGGCGTTCTTC. This codes for CASSQGQGAFF.

The table lists this clonotype with many counts. The chain uses TRBV6-1 and TRBJ2-1, with 7 positions matching TRBD1. Germline assignment: CDR1 MNHNS and CDR2 SASEGT. The CDR3 consists of 11 residues. Germline trimming cut 7 bases from V and 6 bases from J; bases unmatched to any gene: 0. CDR3 protein: CASNRGNEQFF. CDR3 DNA sequence: TGTGCCAGCAACAGGGGCAATGAGCAGTTCTTC.

This clonotype was counted ten times or more. The CDR3 spells CASSKIGGRVGTEAFF. The CDR3 DNA sequence: TGTGCCAGCAGTAAAATCGGGGGGAGGGTGGGGACTGAAGCTTTCTTT. The chain joins TRBV6-1 to TRBJ1-1; maybe TRBD1 (5 bases). This CDR3 has 16 residues. Trimming stripped 5 bases from V and 5 bases from J, with 21 bases between. Germline V gene lookup returns CDR1 MNHNS and CDR2 SASEGT.